These 22 T cell receptor beta chains originate from one sample sequenced in a study of T cells in Graves' hyperthyroidism and ophthalmopathy. Using RNA transcripts as the source, TCR beta CDR3 regions were amplified. The study used the HTBI primer set for a first-round RT-PCR of the TCR CDR3. TCRdb ran MiXCR on the multiplex PCR reads and lists one entry per CDR3 protein. The sample lists a few hundred thousand distinct CDR3 sequences, less than 25% occurring once. Material for sequencing was blood. The receptors derive from a man aged 18 to 30 with Graves' hyperthyroidism.

This clonotype was observed at least ten times. This chain joins TRBV6-4 and TRBJ2-3; 9 bases agree with TRBD2. Unmatched junction bases numbered 13, after V lost 7 bases and J lost 5 bases. The germline V gene encodes CDR1 MRHNA and CDR2 SNTAGT. The CDR3 has 16 residues. CDR3 protein: CASTERIAGARDTQYF. The CDR3 DNA sequence: TGTGCCAGCACCGAACGGATAGCGGGGGCCCGAGATACGCAGTATTTT.

This clonotype was seen at least ten times. V is TRBV7-2 and J is TRBJ1-2, with D possibly TRBD1 on 5 matching bases. The CDR3 has 12 amino acids. V was cut by 3 bases and J by 8 bases, with 10 bases left in between. Germline CDR1 reads SGHTA; CDR2 reads FQGNSA. The CDR3 loop reads CASSFDRDGYTF. Written as DNA, the CDR3 is TGTGCCAGCAGCTTTGACAGAGACGGCTACACCTTC.

Many counts were recorded for this clonotype. V is TRBV6-4 and J is TRBJ2-7, with TRBD1 matching 11 bases. Trimming took 5 bases from V and 12 from J; bases not matched to a gene: 24. CDR3 length: 18 amino acids. Per the germline V gene, CDR1 is MRHNA and CDR2 is SNTAGT. The CDR3 loop reads CASSPLRGGQGGSRLPYF. As DNA, the CDR3 is TGTGCCAGCAGTCCCCTCCGAGGGGGACAGGGGGGTTCAAGGCTGCCGTACTTC.

This clonotype was seen ten or more times. The chain links TRBV6-1 to TRBJ1-5; 7 positions agree with TRBD1. V dropped 6 bases and J dropped 9; count of bases not matched to a gene: 14. Looked up from germline, CDR1 is MNHNS and CDR2 is SASEGT. There are 15 residues in the CDR3. The CDR3 region has the DNA TGTGCCAGCAGCCTCACACCGGGACAGACGAGGCCCCAGCATTTT. The encoded protein is CASSLTPGQTRPQHF.

This clonotype was detected many times. The chain uses TRBV5-1 and TRBJ1-1; tentatively, D is TRBD1 (5 bases). CDR1 and CDR2 from the germline V gene are SGHRS and YFSETQ. With 4 bases removed from V and 3 bases from J, the gap between germline ends came to 16 bases. The CDR3 length is 15 residues. The CDR3 reads CASSIGPGDDTEAFF. The DNA of the CDR3 is TGCGCCAGCAGCATTGGCCCGGGGGACGACACTGAAGCTTTCTTT.

The V call is TRBV6-2 or TRBV6-3, the J call TRBJ2-5; the D gene could be TRBD1 or TRBD2 (5 bases each). Germline CDR1 reads MNHEY; CDR2 reads SVGEGT. The CDR3 has 13 residues. Between the trimmed V and J ends, which lost 7 bases and 5 bases, there was a span of 14 bases. The CDR3 here is CASTTGRRETQYF. CDR3 coding DNA: TGTGCCAGCACGACGGGACGGAGGGAGACCCAGTACTTC.

The V and J genes are TRBV3-1 and TRBJ1-2, with no clear D. Germline assignment: CDR1 LGHDT and CDR2 YNNKEL (reference sequence). V dropped 1 base and J dropped 3 bases, with 12 bases sitting between them. The CDR3 sequence is 15 residues long. The DNA for the CDR3 is TGTGCCAGCAGCCAAGCTGCGGGCCGCCACTATGGCTACACCTTC. It encodes CASSQAAGRHYGYTF.

V is TRBV12-3 or TRBV12-4 and J is TRBJ1-1, with a tentative D call TRBD1 (5 bases). The CDR3 has 11 residues. With 3 bases removed from V and 8 bases from J, the gap between germline ends came to 7 bases. The CDR3 DNA sequence: TGTGCCAGCAGTTTCAGGGAAGAAGCTTTCTTT. Its protein product is CASSFREEAFF.

This clonotype was recorded many times. The chain carries TRBV12-3 or TRBV12-4 and TRBJ2-7, with unresolved D. This CDR3 has 12 amino acids. Trimming took off 5 bases at V and 2 bases at J, with 7 bases between the two ends. The CDR3 spells CASSVSAYEQYF. Written as DNA, the CDR3 is TGTGCCAGCAGTGTATCAGCCTACGAGCAGTACTTC.

This clonotype was detected ten times or more. The chain combines TRBV5-1 with TRBJ2-5; TRBD2 agrees at 7 bases. V lost 2 bases to trimming and J lost 4 bases; unmatched junction nucleotides: 5. Germline values: CDR1 SGHRS, CDR2 YFSETQ. The CDR3 covers 14 residues. CDR3 sequence (DNA): TGCGCCAGCAGCTTTAATCGCGGGGGAGAGACCCAGTACTTC. Translation gives CASSFNRGGETQYF.

This clonotype was seen many times. The DNA for the CDR3 is TGTGCCAGCAGTGAAAGGGCCCCGTATGGCTACACCTTC. Its translation is CASSERAPYGYTF. The chain recombines TRBV2 with TRBJ1-2; D gene unclear. This CDR3 spans 13 amino acids. CDR1 SNHLY and CDR2 FYNNEI come from the germline V gene. The V end was cut by 2 bases, the J end by 5 bases, with 9 bases between.

The CDR3 reads CASRPQRTQYF. Written as DNA, the CDR3 is TGTGCCAGCAGACCCCAGCGGACCCAGTACTTC. The chain recombines TRBV6-1 with TRBJ2-5; D remains ambiguous. V was trimmed by 6 bases and J by 7 bases, leaving 9 bases between them. Germline CDR1 is MNHNS and CDR2 is SASEGT. CDR3 length equals 11 residues.

Worth noting for this clonotype: This may arise from a read error, as a much more abundant clone is one base away. The V and J genes are TRBV28 and TRBJ1-5; D possibly corresponds to TRBD1 (5 bases). The CDR3 spans 16 residues. Germline CDR1 MDHEN, CDR2 SYDVKM. The CDR3 loop reads CASSFRDAQGNRPQHF. The DNA of the CDR3 is TGTGCCAGCAGTTTTCGGGACGCCCAGGGCAATCGGCCCCAGCATTTT. Filled out from reference TRBV28 and TRBJ1-5, the complete variable domain reads DVKVTQSSRYLVKRTGEKVFLECVQDMDHENMFWYRQDPGLGLRLIYFSYDVKMKEKGDIPEGYSVSREKKERFSLILESASTNQTSMYLCASSFRDAQGNRPQHFGDGTRLSIL.

This clonotype was counted a few times. This may arise from a read error, as a much more abundant clone is one base away. V is TRBV12-5 and J is TRBJ1-2; D unresolved. Trimming removed 2 bases from V and 7 bases from J, with 11 bases in between. Per germline, CDR1 LGHNT and CDR2 FRNRAP. The CDR3 runs 13 residues. CDR3 residues: CASGLKEGIGYTF. The CDR3 DNA reads TGTGCTAGTGGTTTGAAGGAGGGAATTGGCTACACCTTC.

This clonotype was seen a few times. This chain uses TRBV9 with TRBJ1-2, with D maybe TRBD1 (5 bases). V was trimmed by 0 bases and J by 2 bases, leaving 8 bases between them. CDR3 length: 14 residues. The germline V gene encodes CDR1 SGDLS and CDR2 YYNGEE. The CDR3 DNA sequence: TGTGCCAGCAGCGTAGGGTCAGGGAACTATGGCTACACCTTC. Protein sequence: CASSVGSGNYGYTF.

This clonotype was recorded at least ten times. This sequence joins TRBV6-1 and TRBJ2-2; D is uncertain. V was shortened by 6 bases and J by 4 bases, with 12 bases between the two germline ends. Germline V gives CDR1 MNHNS, CDR2 SASEGT. The CDR3 spans 14 residues. The CDR3 loop is CASRPGPFTGELFF. The CDR3 bases are TGTGCCAGCAGACCGGGCCCATTCACCGGGGAGCTGTTTTTT.

This clonotype was observed many times. The rearrangement joins TRBV12-3 or TRBV12-4 to TRBJ1-2, with 8 bases that match TRBD1. The CDR3 has 13 residues. Losses at the gene ends were 6 bases for V and 2 bases for J; bases not matched to a gene: 2. CDR3 residues: CASRRDRNYGYTF. Here the CDR3 DNA reads TGTGCCAGCAGAAGGGACAGGAACTATGGCTACACCTTC.

The V gene is TRBV20-1, the J gene TRBJ2-7; the D gene could be TRBD1 or TRBD2 (5 bases each). This CDR3 is built from 14 residues. Trimming took off 5 bases at V and 0 bases at J, with 14 bases between the two ends. The germline V gene encodes CDR1 DFQATT and CDR2 SNEGSKA (reference sequence). CDR3 sequence (DNA): TGCAGTGCTCTCTATGAGGGGAACTCCTACGAGCAGTACTTC. This codes for CSALYEGNSYEQYF.

This clonotype was detected ten times or more. The genes are TRBV7-2 and TRBJ1-1; no clear D. CDR1 and CDR2 (germline): SGHTA, FQGNSA. This CDR3 is built from 14 residues. V dropped 6 bases and J dropped 1 base, with 12 bases sitting between them. CDR3 region: CASSLARGNTEAFF. In nucleotides, the CDR3 is TGTGCCAGCAGTCTCGCTCGGGGGAACACTGAAGCTTTCTTT. Full variable domain (outside the CDR3, taken from reference TRBV7-2 and TRBJ1-1): GAGVSQSPSNKVTEKGKDVELRCDPISGHTALYWYRQSLGQGLEFLIYFQGNSAPDKSGLPSDRFSAERTGGSVSTLTIQRTQQEDSAVYLCASSLARGNTEAFFGQGTRLTVV.

Many counts were recorded for this clonotype. The J gene is TRBJ2-5, the V gene TRBV28; D remains ambiguous. Trimming cost V 7 bases and J 2 bases, with 11 bases left between them. The CDR3 length is 13 residues. CDR1 and CDR2 from the germline V gene are MDHEN and SYDVKM. The CDR3 bases are TGTGCCAGCACCCCCGGTACTCAAGAGACCCAGTACTTC. Its protein product is CASTPGTQETQYF.

This clonotype has more than one count but fewer than ten. The chain uses TRBV20-1 and TRBJ1-5; 7 nucleotides align to TRBD1. Per germline, CDR1 DFQATT and CDR2 SNEGSKA (reference sequence). V lost 6 bases to trimming and J lost 1 base; unmatched junction nucleotides: 3. This CDR3 contains 13 residues. The CDR3 sequence: CSALQGSNQPQHF. The CDR3 DNA is TGCAGTGCCCTACAGGGGAGCAATCAGCCCCAGCATTTT.

This clonotype was observed a single time. This rearrangement joins TRBV29-1 to TRBJ1-2; D unresolved. Germline CDR1 and CDR2: SQVTM and ANQGSEA. Trimming took off 3 bases at V and 4 bases at J, with 9 bases between the two ends. The CDR3 sequence is 12 residues long. The CDR3: CSVEVGGYGYTF. As DNA, the CDR3 is TGCAGCGTTGAGGTGGGCGGCTATGGCTACACCTTC. Together with reference TRBV29-1 and TRBJ1-2, the CDR3 gives the full variable domain: SAVISQKPSRDICQRGTSLTIQCQVDSQVTMMFWYRQQPGQSLTLIATANQGSEATYESGFVIDKFPISRPNLTFSTLTVSNMSPEDSSIYLCSVEVGGYGYTFGSGTRLTVV.